The 26 T cell receptor beta chains reported below all come from one sample, sequenced in a study of cytomegalovirus exposure and HLA in healthy donors (TCRdb year 2017). The library was built by means of the immunoSEQ multiplex PCR assay. For the multiplex PCR, a mixture combining 60 forward primers for TCR Vbeta segments and 13 reverse primers for TCR Jbeta segments was used. Entries here come from immuneACCESS through TCRdb and include only in-frame sequences with V and J called. Some clones fail to appear in such tables; in the studies checked, an unresolved V gene covers under half of the shortfall, and the cause of the remainder is unknown. This sample's clone table shows tens of thousands of clones. Under 10% of the sample is held by the ten biggest clonotypes. Sequenced input: PBMCs. The receptors come from a man over 45 in good health and CMV-seropositive.

This sequence joins TRBV27 and TRBJ1-5, with D uncertain. This CDR3 has 15 amino acids. Trimming removed 0 bases at V and 7 bases at J, with 13 bases between. CDR1 and CDR2 from the germline V gene are MNHEY and SMNVEV (reference sequence). In DNA, the CDR3 is TGTGCCAGCAGTTTATCCCCGGCTCGGAGGCAGCCCCAGCATTTT. Translating gives CASSLSPARRQPQHF.

V gene TRBV6-6 combines with J gene TRBJ2-7, with D possibly being TRBD2 (5 bases). The germline gives CDR1 MNHNY, CDR2 SVGAGI (reference sequence). Trimming left V 4 bases short and J 6 bases short, with 22 bases between. The CDR3 covers 16 residues. In DNA form, the CDR3 reads TGTGCCAGCAGTTTCCGTCCGGGCCCGGGGTTTAGCGAGCAGTACTTC. This codes for CASSFRPGPGFSEQYF.

The gene calls are TRBV14 and TRBJ2-2; D not resolved. The CDR3 runs to 15 residues. V was trimmed by 0 bases and J by 5 bases, leaving 10 bases between them. Germline V lookup: CDR1 SGHDN, CDR2 FVKESK. The CDR3 reads CASSQENRRTGELFF. As DNA, the CDR3 is TGTGCCAGCAGCCAAGAGAACAGAAGGACCGGGGAGCTGTTTTTT.

The chain combines TRBV4-1 with TRBJ1-5, with D possibly being TRBD1 (5 bases). The germline V and J ends were trimmed by 3 bases and 2 bases, with 14 bases remaining between them. Per germline, CDR1 MGHRA and CDR2 YSYEKL. The CDR3 extends over 16 amino acids. The CDR3 bases are TGCGCCAGCAGCCAGGGGACTGCCGGCCGCAATCAGCCCCAGCATTTT. Translating it yields CASSQGTAGRNQPQHF.

The rearrangement joins TRBV7-8 to TRBJ1-1, with 7 bases identical to TRBD1. Germline CDR1 SGHVS, CDR2 FQNEAQ. Trimming cost V 0 bases and J 4 bases; bases outside gene matches: 5. The CDR3 length is 15 residues. The chain's CDR3 is CASSLAGQRATEAFF. The CDR3 DNA sequence: TGTGCCAGCAGCTTAGCGGGACAGCGGGCCACTGAAGCTTTCTTT.

The chain couples TRBV4-1 to TRBJ2-7; TRBD2 matches at 7 bases. V lost 4 bases and J lost 2; bases outside the gene matches: 5. Germline V gene data show CDR1 as MGHRA and CDR2 as YSYEKL. This CDR3 has 14 residues. This chain's CDR3 is CASSPGTKPYEQYF. CDR3 in DNA: TGCGCCAGCAGCCCCGGGACTAAGCCCTACGAGCAGTACTTC.

The chain combines TRBV5-1 with TRBJ2-5; 7 nucleotides line up with TRBD1. This CDR3 is built from 16 residues. After removal of 4 bases from V and 4 bases from J, the junction contained 13 bases not matched to a gene. Germline CDR1 SGHRS, CDR2 YFSETQ. The DNA of the CDR3 is TGCGCCAGCAGCATGCTTCCGGGACAGAGTACAGAGACCCAGTACTTC. Protein product: CASSMLPGQSTETQYF.

The V and J genes are TRBV4-2 and TRBJ1-3; D is unclear. This CDR3 is 15 amino acids long. The germline CDR1 and CDR2 sequences are LGHNA and YNFKEQ. The V gene lost 0 bases and the J gene lost 6 bases, with 12 bases spanning the gap. CDR3 residues: CASSQDGADSNTIYF. The CDR3 region has the DNA TGTGCCAGCAGCCAAGATGGAGCAGATTCAAACACCATATATTTT.

The genes are TRBV6-6 and TRBJ1-2; tentatively, D is TRBD1 (5 bases). The germline V gene encodes CDR1 MNHNY and CDR2 SVGAGI (reference sequence). Trimming left V 0 bases short and J 2 bases short, with 7 bases between. The CDR3 loop spans 14 amino acids. CDR3 DNA sequence: TGTGCCAGCAGTTACTCGTCAGGGAACTATGGCTACACCTTC. Amino acids: CASSYSSGNYGYTF.

The chain combines TRBV19 with TRBJ2-5; D unclear. V was pared by 3 bases and J by 5 bases, with 4 bases between. Per the germline V gene, CDR1 is LNHDA and CDR2 is SQIVND (reference sequence). This CDR3 comprises 11 residues. The CDR3 bases are TGTGCCAGTAGTATTAGCGAGACCCAGTACTTC. Translated, it gives CASSISETQYF.

CDR3 coding DNA: TGTGCCAGCTCTCCCGGACAGCCAAAGACTGAAGCTTTCTTT. This encodes CASSPGQPKTEAFF. The gene calls are TRBV28 and TRBJ1-1, with D possibly matching TRBD1 (6 bases). The CDR3 contains 14 residues. The V end lost 8 bases, the J end lost 5 bases, and 18 bases lay between the germline ends. CDR1 MDHEN and CDR2 SYDVKM come from the germline V gene. Looking up the rest from reference TRBV28 and TRBJ1-1 gives the full variable domain: DVKVTQSSRYLVKRTGEKVFLECVQDMDHENMFWYRQDPGLGLRLIYFSYDVKMKEKGDIPEGYSVSREKKERFSLILESASTNQTSMYLCASSPGQPKTEAFFGQGTRLTVV.

Considering frequency, this clone is medium-sized (0.01 to 0.1%). The CDR3: CSVEDWDSNSYEQYF. For the CDR3, the DNA is TGCAGCGTTGAAGACTGGGACTCCAACTCCTACGAGCAGTACTTC. The V and J genes are TRBV29-1 and TRBJ2-7; possible D gene TRBD2, 6 bases. Between the trimmed V and J ends, which lost 0 bases and 0 bases, there was a span of 12 bases. The length of the CDR3 is 15 residues. CDR1 is SQVTM and CDR2 is ANQGSEA in the germline V gene.

The V gene is TRBV30, the J gene TRBJ2-7; 9 bases line up with TRBD2. After removal of 0 bases from V and 2 bases from J, the junction contained 5 bases not matched to a gene. The CDR3 length is 15 residues. Germline lookup yields CDR1 GTSNPN and CDR2 SVGIG (reference sequence). The CDR3 bases are TGTGCCTGGAGTGTTCTAGCGGGGAGCGCCTACGAGCAGTACTTC. It translates to CAWSVLAGSAYEQYF.

V and J are TRBV25-1 and TRBJ2-3; D is possibly TRBD2 (7 bases). Per the germline V gene, CDR1 is MGHDK and CDR2 is SYGVNS. The CDR3 is 14 residues long. V was clipped by 9 bases and J by 0 bases, with 13 bases between them. The CDR3 DNA is TGTGCCAGTGGGGGGGGCCCGAGCACAGATACGCAGTATTTT. It encodes CASGGGPSTDTQYF.

The chain couples TRBV23-1 to TRBJ1-2, with unresolved D. TRBV23-1 is flagged as an ORF with uncertain function. Trimming took 9 bases from V and 4 from J, leaving 6 bases between them. The CDR3 loop spans 10 amino acids. The CDR3 nucleotides read TGCGCCAGGACACCCTATGGCTACACCTTC. As protein: CARTPYGYTF.

The J gene is TRBJ2-5, the V gene TRBV7-9, with 8 bases matching TRBD2. This CDR3 has 15 amino acids. Trimming took 2 bases from V and 5 from J; bases not matched to a gene: 7. Germline V lookup: CDR1 SEHNR, CDR2 FQNEAQ (reference sequence). CDR3 nucleotide sequence: TGTGCCAGCAGCTTACCAGCGGGAGCGGGGGAGACCCAGTACTTC. Translated, it gives CASSLPAGAGETQYF.

A word on this clone: Other DNA sequences in this sample translate to the same CDR3. The genes are TRBV7-2 and TRBJ1-2, with TRBD1 matching over 7 bases. This CDR3 region has 16 residues. Looked up from germline, CDR1 is SGHTA and CDR2 is FQGNSA. V trimming: 7 bases; J trimming: 2 bases; junction bases outside the gene matches: 13. CDR3 amino acids: CASTPKSGGANYGYTF. The CDR3 DNA reads as TGTGCCAGCACGCCTAAATCAGGGGGAGCCAACTATGGCTACACCTTC.

This chain connects TRBV5-4 to TRBJ2-2, with a weak D call TRBD1 (5 bases). This CDR3 region has 15 residues. Trimming removed 5 bases at V and 5 bases at J, with 16 bases between. CDR1 and CDR2 (germline): SGHNT, YYREEE (reference sequence). CDR3 DNA sequence: TGTGCCAGCAGTAAAGACAGCATCGGTACCGGGGAGCTGTTTTTT. Translation gives CASSKDSIGTGELFF.

V is TRBV10-1 and J is TRBJ1-3, with D possibly TRBD1 on 6 matching bases. Germline CDR1 reads WNHNN; CDR2 reads SYGVQD (reference sequence). The CDR3 contains 13 residues. V lost 6 bases to trimming and J lost 7 bases, with 13 bases between them. This chain's CDR3 is CASRAQGMNTIYF. CDR3 DNA: TGCGCCAGCAGGGCCCAGGGGATGAACACCATATATTTT.

This rearrangement joins TRBV5-4 to TRBJ2-5; 8 nucleotides match TRBD1. V was clipped by 6 bases and J by 5 bases; unmatched bases: 15. Germline CDR1 is SGHNT and CDR2 is YYREEE (reference sequence). This CDR3 is built from 16 residues. For the CDR3, the DNA is TGTGCCAGCACCAACCCAACCGGGACAGGTGGGGAGACCCAGTACTTC. Translated: CASTNPTGTGGETQYF.

The chain joins TRBV30 to TRBJ2-1; 7 nucleotides agree with TRBD1. J gave up 0 bases and V 5 bases, and 16 bases lay outside the gene matches. The CDR3 totals 18 residues. CDR1 GTSNPN and CDR2 SVGIG come from the germline V gene (reference sequence). CDR3 region: CAWLPSTGLSSSYNEQFF. The CDR3 DNA sequence: TGTGCCTGGCTTCCCTCGACAGGGCTCTCGAGCTCCTACAATGAGCAGTTCTTC.

V and J are TRBV5-4 and TRBJ2-5; TRBD2 agrees at 14 bases. CDR1 is SGHNT and CDR2 is YYREEE in the germline V gene (reference sequence). This CDR3 region has 16 residues. Trimming at V came to 3 bases and at J to 5 bases, leaving 6 bases not matched to a gene. CDR3 sequence reads: CASSSGLAGEGETQYF. CDR3 nucleotide sequence: TGTGCCAGCAGCTCGGGACTAGCGGGAGAGGGGGAGACCCAGTACTTC.

The chain employs TRBV6-6 and TRBJ2-1; 9 bases agree with TRBD2. Germline trimming cut 4 bases from V and 5 bases from J; bases unmatched to any gene: 3. The CDR3 loop spans 14 amino acids. Germline V gene data show CDR1 as MNHNY and CDR2 as SVGAGI (reference sequence). CDR3 residues: CASSLAGVHNEQFF. CDR3 nucleotides: TGTGCCAGCAGTTTAGCGGGAGTCCACAATGAGCAGTTCTTC.

The rearrangement uses TRBV6-1 and TRBJ2-1, with D perhaps TRBD1 (6 bases). Germline CDR1 and CDR2: MNHNS and SASEGT. The CDR3 is 15 amino acids. Trimming stripped 7 bases from V and 2 bases from J, with 15 bases between. Here the CDR3 reads CASILGQITYNEQFF. The CDR3 coding sequence is TGTGCCAGCATCCTTGGACAGATTACCTACAATGAGCAGTTCTTC.

The genes are TRBV28 and TRBJ1-5; TRBD1 aligns across 7 bases. The V gene's germline CDR1 is MDHEN and CDR2 SYDVKM. This CDR3 spans 15 amino acids. The ends lost 4 bases at V and 6 bases at J; junction bases unmatched: 9. The CDR3 loop reads CASSYGQAEGQPQHF. In DNA, the CDR3 is TGTGCCAGCAGTTATGGACAGGCCGAGGGTCAGCCCCAGCATTTT.

The rearrangement uses TRBV5-6 and TRBJ1-1; 9 bases map to TRBD1. CDR1 is SGHDT, CDR2 YYEEEE, per germline. The CDR3 loop spans 15 amino acids. The ends lost 6 bases at V and 1 base at J; junction bases unmatched: 7. CDR3 in amino acids: CASMLQGAGNTEAFF. Here the CDR3 DNA reads TGTGCCAGCATGTTACAGGGGGCCGGGAACACTGAAGCTTTCTTT.